Sequencing of this T cell receptor beta chain was carried out in a study of cytomegalovirus exposure and HLA in healthy donors. Study overall: Clustering assigned 81% of the approximately 370 genotyped donors to the Caucasian-associated ancestry cluster.

Study results and caveats: Many donors carried some public TCRs, although rarity characterized most TCR sequences. The authors listed approximately 150 TCR beta chains as cytomegalovirus-associated.

Comment on this clone: Its specificity is unknown.

60 Vbeta and 13 Jbeta primers were used in PCR. Data came from immunoSEQ multiplex PCR; TCRdb stores just in-frame clones and leaves some out. Among more than 150,000 clones listed, around 80% were seen once. Germline trimming cut 4 bases from V and 2 bases from J; bases unmatched to any gene: 6. This CDR3 region has 17 residues. CDR1 and CDR2 (germline): SGHAT, FQNNGV. The sequenced sample consisted of PBMCs. The V and J genes are TRBV11-2 and TRBJ2-5; 14 bases agree with TRBD2. The sequence was obtained from a man aged 18 to 29 in good health and CMV-seronegative. CDR3: CASSSGTSGGAQETQYF. The DNA of the CDR3 is TGTGCCAGCAGCTCAGGGACTAGCGGGGGAGCACAAGAGACCCAGTACTTC. Together with reference TRBV11-2 and TRBJ2-5, the CDR3 gives the full variable domain: EAGVAQSPRYKIIEKRQSVAFWCNPISGHATLYWYQQILGQGPKLLIQFQNNGVVDDSQLPKDRFSAERLKGVDSTLKIQPAKLEDSAVYLCASSSGTSGGAQETQYFGPGTRLLVL.